This TCR beta chain was obtained from a study of blood T cell repertoires in COVID-19. Sequencing was performed with immunoSEQ multiplex PCR; in TCRdb, only in-frame clones are kept and a portion is missing. The sample contains tens of thousands of clones, around 84% of which appear only once. Germline CDR1 SGHAT, CDR2 FQNNGV. This CDR3 has 13 residues. V shed 5 bases and J shed 3 bases, with 10 bases lying between them. This clonotype originated in a man between 70 and 80 years old with active COVID-19. Specimen: peripheral blood. V is TRBV11-2 and J is TRBJ1-2; a weak D match, TRBD1 (6 bases). The CDR3 nucleotides read TGTGCCAGCAGCCCAGGGGTGTACTATGGCTACACCTTC. Amino acid sequence: CASSPGVYYGYTF.